These 8 T cell receptor beta chains were all obtained from the same sample, sequenced in a study of blood T cell repertoires in COVID-19. This table comes from immunoSEQ multiplex PCR, and its TCRdb copy is limited to in-frame clones, with some not included. Counted here are roughly 300,000 clones, around 90% occurring once; the ten biggest clones make up nearly 6.5%. The sequenced sample was peripheral blood. The receptor source for this set is a man aged 18 to 30 who had recovered from COVID-19.

The J gene is TRBJ1-2, the V gene TRBV5-6; D is uncertain. The CDR3 runs to 14 residues. The ends were cut back, 1 base at V and 4 bases at J, with 11 bases in the middle. Germline CDR1 reads SGHDT; CDR2 reads YYEEEE. The CDR3 protein is CASSLLEVLYGYTF. CDR3 DNA sequence: TGTGCCAGCAGCTTGCTCGAGGTCCTCTATGGCTACACCTTC.

The rearrangement joins TRBV5-1 to TRBJ2-3; D might be TRBD2 (6 bases). V gave up 2 bases and J gave up 4 bases, with 11 bases separating them. The CDR3 extends over 14 amino acids. Germline V gene data show CDR1 as SGHRS and CDR2 as YFSETQ. The CDR3 loop is CASSFAWEADTQYF. CDR3 nucleotides: TGCGCCAGCAGCTTTGCATGGGAGGCAGATACGCAGTATTTT.

V is TRBV4-3 and J is TRBJ2-7; tentative D call: TRBD1 (5 bases). The germline gives CDR1 LGHNA, CDR2 YSLEER. The CDR3 spans 16 residues. V dropped 2 bases and J dropped 1 base, with 15 bases sitting between them. The CDR3 here is CASSQSHHPGSYEQYF. For the CDR3, the DNA is TGCGCCAGCAGCCAATCACACCACCCAGGGTCCTACGAGCAGTACTTC.

This chain links TRBV7-8 with TRBJ1-1; no reliable D call. Trimming shortened V by 1 base and J by 5 bases, and 14 bases separated the two germline ends. The length of the CDR3 is 15 residues. From germline, CDR1 is SGHVS and CDR2 FQNEAQ. The CDR3 loop is CASSLEWGGRTEAFF. The CDR3 DNA reads as TGTGCCAGCAGCTTAGAGTGGGGAGGGCGGACTGAAGCTTTCTTT.

The chain links TRBV4-3 to TRBJ2-3, with 7 bases that match TRBD2. CDR3 length: 15 amino acids. With 3 bases clipped from V and 2 bases from J, the junction kept 5 bases outside the gene matches. Germline V gene lookup returns CDR1 LGHNA and CDR2 YSLEER. Written as DNA, the CDR3 is TGCGCCAGCAGCCAGCAGCGGGGCGTCACAGATACGCAGTATTTT. Amino acid sequence: CASSQQRGVTDTQYF.

The chain is built from TRBV4-1 and TRBJ2-1; 8 bases agree with TRBD2. The CDR3 length is 16 residues. J gave up 10 bases and V 0 bases, and 11 bases lay outside the gene matches. Germline CDR1 reads MGHRA; CDR2 reads YSYEKL. The CDR3 loop is CASSQDRREGRWEQFF. In nucleotides, the CDR3 is TGCGCCAGCAGCCAAGATCGACGGGAGGGCAGGTGGGAGCAGTTCTTC.

The CDR3 sequence: CASRLEGGIFHDEQFF. CDR3 in DNA: TGTGCCAGCAGGCTCGAGGGAGGGATTTTTCACGATGAGCAGTTCTTC. The V call is TRBV7-2, the J call TRBJ2-1; TRBD2 aligns across 7 bases. Germline CDR1 SGHTA, CDR2 FQGNSA. The V and J ends lost 6 bases and 8 bases, in that order; junction bases with no gene match: 16. The CDR3 consists of 16 residues.

This clone has only a few counts. The chain is built from TRBV27 and TRBJ1-2; 10 bases fit TRBD1. The CDR3 has 14 residues. V dropped 5 bases and J dropped 5; count of bases not matched to a gene: 5. In germline, CDR1 is MNHEY, CDR2 SMNVEV (reference sequence). As DNA, the CDR3 is TGTGCCAGCAGTGGGACAGGGGTTAGTTATGGCTACACCTTC. Translation: CASSGTGVSYGYTF.